The clone carrying this T cell receptor beta chain was counted many times. These data belong to a study of T cells in Graves' hyperthyroidism and ophthalmopathy. Every diagnosis used clinical symptoms, serum thyroxine and TRAb, thyroid ultrasound and orbital computed tomography. Germline trimming cut 3 bases from V and 2 bases from J; bases unmatched to any gene: 6. Germline-derived CDR1 and CDR2 are SGHRS and YFSETQ. This CDR3 has 15 amino acids. Amplification yielded TCR beta CDR3 regions, with RNA transcripts as the source. The TCR CDR3 first-round RT-PCR relied on the HTBI primer set. TCRdb processed the multiplex PCR reads anew with MiXCR; each CDR3 protein has one entry. The sample lists almost 350,000 distinct CDR3 sequences, around 18% occurring once.

Sequencing was performed on blood. This sequence originates from a woman in her forties with Graves' ophthalmopathy. The chain carries TRBV5-1 and TRBJ2-7, with 9 bases identical to TRBD1. CDR3 nucleotides: TGCGCCAGCAGCTACCGACAGGGGGGAGCCTACGAGCAGTACTTC. Translated: CASSYRQGGAYEQYF.